This T cell receptor (beta chain) was recorded in a study of blood T cell repertoires in COVID-19. Looking at the study overall: COVID-19 samples, acute and convalescent, were from the United States, Italy and Spain. T cells, B-cell-depleted T cells, or PBMCs supplied cDNA or gDNA.

This CDR3 comprises 16 residues. Germline V gene sequence: CDR1 MDHEN, CDR2 SYDVKM. V shed 6 bases, J shed 5 bases, and the junction held 13 bases outside the gene matches. In the source study's methods: Amplification from reference gene primers served as the basis for estimated nucleated cell counts. Repertoires were generated with immunoSEQ multiplex PCR, while TCRdb's copy carries only in-frame clones and drops some. That table furnishes V, J and clone size, whereas the DNA furnished D and trimming. The sample yields 150,000 to 200,000 clones, 82% seen once. Sequenced input: peripheral blood. The clonotype originates from a woman aged 70 to 79 with acute or convalescent COVID-19. The genes are TRBV28 and TRBJ2-7; 10 positions agree with TRBD1. CDR3 in amino acids: CASRPTRDRGRDEQYF. The CDR3 DNA reads as TGTGCCAGCAGACCAACGAGGGACAGGGGCAGGGACGAGCAGTACTTC.